The 26 T cell receptor beta chains presented below share a single source sample, sequenced in a study of T cells in Graves' hyperthyroidism and ophthalmopathy. The CDR3 regions of TCR beta were amplified from RNA transcripts. With the HTBI primer set, the TCR CDR3 went through a first round of RT-PCR. TCRdb used MiXCR to reprocess the multiplex PCR reads, holding one entry per CDR3 protein. The table lists approximately 630,000 distinct CDR3 sequences, around 15% of them singletons, with 3.5% to 4% in the top ten. The specimen was blood. The receptors originated from a woman aged 25 to 39 with Graves' hyperthyroidism.

This clonotype came up many times. V usage is TRBV20-1 and J usage is TRBJ1-1; D not resolved. V lost 3 bases and J 0 bases, leaving 11 bases between the germline ends. The CDR3 consists of 14 residues. CDR1 is DFQATT and CDR2 is SNEGSKA in the germline V gene (reference sequence). This CDR3 reads CSARAVSMNTEAFF. CDR3 DNA: TGCAGTGCTAGGGCAGTAAGCATGAACACTGAAGCTTTCTTT.

This sequence joins TRBV12-3 or TRBV12-4 and TRBJ2-4; D might be TRBD2 (6 bases). Between the trimmed V and J ends, which lost 2 bases and 0 bases, there was a span of 11 bases. The CDR3 runs 16 residues. The CDR3 loop reads CASSLTGVRAKNIQYF. In DNA form, the CDR3 reads TGTGCCAGCAGTTTAACGGGGGTTAGAGCCAAAAACATTCAGTACTTC.

This clonotype has ten or more counts. The chain has TRBV7-2 and TRBJ2-2; unclear D gene. The CDR3 length is 15 residues. V gave up 0 bases and J gave up 0 bases, with 5 bases separating them. Germline assignment: CDR1 SGHTA and CDR2 FQGNSA. DNA of the CDR3: TGTGCCAGCAGCTTAGCGCAATCGAACACCGGGGAGCTGTTTTTT. Translating it yields CASSLAQSNTGELFF.

This clonotype has more than one count but fewer than ten. The V gene is TRBV7-6, the J gene TRBJ2-1; D unclear. The CDR3 covers 12 residues. The V gene's germline CDR1 is SGHVS and CDR2 FNYEAQ. Deletions cut 5 bases from V and 8 bases from J, with 10 bases between. The CDR3 spells CASSPMTDEQFF. Here the CDR3 DNA reads TGTGCCAGCAGCCCCATGACGGATGAGCAGTTCTTC.

This clonotype was seen at least ten times. The chain combines TRBV10-3 with TRBJ2-5; 7 nucleotides match TRBD2. In germline, CDR1 is ENHRY, CDR2 SYGVKD. The CDR3 runs to 14 residues. J gave up 7 bases and V 4 bases, and 9 bases lay outside the gene matches. CDR3 sequence reads: CAISAAGASGTQYF. CDR3 coding DNA: TGTGCCATCAGTGCCGCCGGGGCTAGCGGGACCCAGTACTTC.

Written as DNA, the CDR3 is TGTGCCAGCAGCTTGGGGCGGGAGATTCCTAGCACAGATACGCAGTATTTT. Protein product: CASSLGREIPSTDTQYF. This chain joins TRBV5-4 and TRBJ2-3; 7 bases are a match to TRBD2. Germline V gene lookup returns CDR1 SGHNT and CDR2 YYREEE (reference sequence). Losses at the gene ends were 0 bases for V and 0 bases for J; bases not matched to a gene: 7. CDR3 size: 17 residues.

This clonotype was counted ten times or more. The chain couples TRBV28 to TRBJ2-7; a weak D match, TRBD2 (5 bases). The germline gives CDR1 MDHEN, CDR2 SYDVKM. The CDR3 runs 14 residues. V was cut by 4 bases and J by 2 bases, with 12 bases left in between. DNA of the CDR3: TGTGCCAGCAGTTCCTACGGGATAGCCTACGAGCAGTACTTC. Translated, it gives CASSSYGIAYEQYF.

The sample holds a few counts of this clonotype. This chain uses TRBV24-1 with TRBJ1-2, with TRBD1 as a possible D gene (5 bases). CDR1 is KGHDR and CDR2 is SFDVKD in the germline V gene. CDR3 length: 13 residues. V dropped 2 bases and J dropped 4 bases, with 7 bases sitting between them. This chain's CDR3 is CATSDSDSYGYTF. CDR3 nucleotides: TGTGCCACCAGTGATTCTGACAGCTATGGCTACACCTTC.

This clonotype has ten or more counts. This chain uses TRBV5-1 with TRBJ2-1; 8 positions match TRBD2. This CDR3 is built from 15 residues. Trimming cost V 1 base and J 5 bases; bases outside gene matches: 5. Looked up from germline, CDR1 is SGHRS and CDR2 is YFSETQ. CDR3 loop: CASSLWGTSNNEQFF. The CDR3 DNA sequence: TGCGCCAGCAGCTTGTGGGGGACTAGTAACAATGAGCAGTTCTTC.

The chain joins TRBV5-1 to TRBJ2-4; the D gene could be TRBD1 or TRBD2 (6 bases each). V was clipped by 0 bases and J by 5 bases, with 15 bases between them. The CDR3 sequence is 16 residues long. In germline, CDR1 is SGHRS, CDR2 YFSETQ. CDR3 sequence (DNA): TGCGCCAGCAGCTTGGCCGGCTGGGGGGCCCAAAACATTCAGTACTTC. Translation gives CASSLAGWGAQNIQYF.

The gene calls are TRBV19 and TRBJ2-1; 9 bases are shared with TRBD1. Trimming removed 3 bases from V and 8 bases from J; junction bases left unmatched: 8. CDR1 and CDR2 (germline): LNHDA, SQIVND (reference sequence). The CDR3 contains 15 residues. As DNA, the CDR3 is TGTGCCAGTAGTATTCCGGGACAGGGTAGCGATGAGCAGTTCTTC. Protein sequence: CASSIPGQGSDEQFF.

In its sample, this clonotype was seen many times. The chain links TRBV5-5 to TRBJ2-5; 7 bases fit TRBD2. There are 18 residues in the CDR3. J gave up 1 base and V 4 bases, and 16 bases lay outside the gene matches. CDR1 is SGHKS, CDR2 YYEKEE, per germline (reference sequence). This chain's CDR3 is CASSPPGAPAGLQETQYF. In nucleotides, the CDR3 is TGTGCCAGCAGCCCTCCCGGTGCGCCAGCGGGACTCCAAGAGACCCAGTACTTC.

The sample holds many counts of this clonotype. The CDR3 region is CASTPDRGGSSEKLFF. For the CDR3, the DNA is TGTGCCAGCACCCCGGACAGGGGAGGGTCAAGTGAAAAACTGTTTTTT. This chain connects TRBV28 to TRBJ1-4; 9 positions agree with TRBD1. CDR3 length equals 16 residues. Per germline, CDR1 MDHEN and CDR2 SYDVKM. The J segment lost 7 bases and the V segment lost 7 bases, leaving 13 bases of the junction unmatched.

The CDR3 DNA reads as TGTGCCAGCAGCTTAAAATTGGGGATAGCGGGAGGTGAGACCCAGTACTTC. Translation: CASSLKLGIAGGETQYF. The chain links TRBV7-2 to TRBJ2-5, with 10 positions matching TRBD2. J was trimmed by 5 bases and V by 2 bases; bases with no gene match: 11. Germline CDR1 is SGHTA and CDR2 is FQGNSA. The CDR3 covers 17 residues.

This clonotype has a count of ten or more. This chain uses TRBV7-8 with TRBJ2-3, with 8 bases fitting TRBD2. The V segment lost 5 bases and the J segment 5 bases; nucleotides outside the gene matches: 6. The CDR3 consists of 14 residues. The germline CDR1 and CDR2 sequences are SGHVS and FQNEAQ. The CDR3 DNA sequence: TGTGCCAGCAGCCAGCGGGAGCGGGGAGATACGCAGTATTTT. Translated: CASSQRERGDTQYF.

This sequence joins TRBV19 and TRBJ1-5; D is undetermined. The ends were cut back, 3 bases at V and 6 bases at J, with 9 bases in the middle. This CDR3 spans 13 amino acids. The germline gives CDR1 LNHDA, CDR2 SQIVND (reference sequence). The CDR3 reads CASSMSVGQPQHF. The CDR3 DNA reads TGTGCCAGTAGTATGTCAGTGGGTCAGCCCCAGCATTTT.

This clonotype was seen repeatedly, ten times or more. Written as DNA, the CDR3 is TGTGCCAGCAGTTTAGAGTCCACACTAGACAATGAGCAGTTCTTC. It yields the protein CASSLESTLDNEQFF. The V call is TRBV28, the J call TRBJ2-1; TRBD2 might be the D (5 bases). The ends were cut back, 2 bases at V and 5 bases at J, with 13 bases in the middle. Germline V CDR1 and CDR2: MDHEN, SYDVKM. CDR3 size: 15 residues.

The chain joins TRBV6-1 to TRBJ2-3, with D unclear. CDR1 and CDR2 (germline): MNHNS, SASEGT. CDR3 size: 14 residues. V gave up 3 bases and J gave up 2 bases, with 9 bases separating them. CDR3 nucleotide sequence: TGTGCCAGCAGTGAGGACCCCGACACAGATACGCAGTATTTT. This codes for CASSEDPDTDTQYF.

This clonotype was observed a few times. The chain joins TRBV9 to TRBJ2-1; 12 bases are a match to TRBD2. Germline CDR1 and CDR2: SGDLS and YYNGEE. This CDR3 contains 18 residues. V dropped 4 bases and J dropped 13; count of bases not matched to a gene: 21. For the CDR3, the DNA is TGTGCCAGCAGCTCCTCCGGGACAGATTTGCCGGGACTAGCGGGCCAGTTCTTC. It yields the protein CASSSSGTDLPGLAGQFF.

The CDR3 protein is CASSRLLTGRGEKLFF. CDR3 DNA sequence: TGCGCCAGCAGCCGACTACTTACGGGGAGGGGGGAAAAACTGTTTTTT. The chain uses TRBV4-3 and TRBJ1-4; the D gene is possibly TRBD1 (6 bases). The CDR3 totals 16 residues. Between the trimmed V and J ends, which lost 4 bases and 8 bases, there was a span of 20 bases. Germline CDR1 LGHNA, CDR2 YSLEER.

This clonotype has at least ten counts. The chain joins TRBV7-3 to TRBJ2-7; 9 nucleotides line up with TRBD1. The CDR3 sequence is 15 residues long. V trimming: 5 bases; J trimming: 0 bases; junction bases outside the gene matches: 5. Germline V gives CDR1 SGHTA, CDR2 FQGTGA. CDR3 loop: CASSADRGASYEQYF. The CDR3, as DNA: TGTGCCAGCAGCGCCGACAGGGGGGCCTCCTACGAGCAGTACTTC.

A word on this clonotype: This CDR3 is missing its conserved last phenylalanine or tryptophan, likely due to a read error. The V gene is TRBV19, the J gene TRBJ2-7, with D perhaps matching TRBD1 or TRBD2 (6 bases each). Germline assignment: CDR1 LNHDA and CDR2 SQIVND (reference sequence). V was cut by 5 bases and J by 3 bases, with 14 bases left in between. The CDR3 consists of 14 residues. The CDR3 DNA is TGTGCCAGTAGTGGTCGGAGGGGGGACTACGAGCAGTACTCC. This translates into CASSGRRGDYEQYS.

Many counts were recorded for this clonotype. This sequence joins TRBV20-1 and TRBJ2-3; 10 nucleotides line up with TRBD2. CDR3 length: 13 amino acids. Germline-derived CDR1 and CDR2 are DFQATT and SNEGSKA (reference sequence). V was pared by 8 bases and J by 5 bases, with 7 bases of the junction left unmatched. The CDR3 loop reads CSLSGRAQDTQYF. The CDR3 DNA sequence: TGCAGTTTAAGCGGGAGGGCCCAAGATACGCAGTATTTT.

The chain recombines TRBV9 with TRBJ2-4; D not resolved. Germline V CDR1 and CDR2: SGDLS, YYNGEE. The CDR3 loop spans 18 amino acids. The V end lost 5 bases, the J end lost 0 bases, and 21 bases lay between the germline ends. The CDR3 nucleotides are TGTGCCAGCAGTGGCCCGGGTGAAGAATCTCTAGCCAAAAACATTCAGTACTTC. Protein product: CASSGPGEESLAKNIQYF.

This clonotype was seen at least ten times. CDR3 bases: TGTGCCACCAGTGACGTTAGCGGGAGGAACTACAATGAGCAGTTCTTC. Its protein product is CATSDVSGRNYNEQFF. The chain carries TRBV24-1 and TRBJ2-1; TRBD2 aligns across 10 bases. This CDR3 has 16 amino acids. Germline loops: CDR1 KGHDR, CDR2 SFDVKD. V shed 4 bases, J shed 3 bases, and the junction held 5 bases outside the gene matches.

The chain carries TRBV7-3 and TRBJ2-5, with D possibly TRBD2 on 5 matching bases. Trimming took 5 bases from V and 4 from J, leaving 14 bases between them. The germline CDR1 and CDR2 sequences are SGHTA and FQGTGA. The CDR3 has 14 residues. This chain's CDR3 is CASSPHGVGETQYF. Written as DNA, the CDR3 is TGTGCCAGCAGCCCCCACGGGGTGGGAGAGACCCAGTACTTC.